These 30 T cell receptor beta chains originate from one sample sequenced in a study of OX40 agonist ivuxolimab in advanced cancers. TCRdb's table, derived via immunoSEQ multiplex PCR, lists solely in-frame clones and lacks some. This table holds just under 75,000 clones, more than 85% found once. This material consisted of CD4+ or CD8+ T cells sorted from blood, taken in a trial of the OX40 agonist ivuxolimab. These receptors were taken from an adult with an advanced solid tumor such as melanoma, head and neck, liver or kidney cancer.

The chain joins TRBV30 to TRBJ1-2; D unclear. With 2 bases removed from V and 4 bases from J, the gap between germline ends came to 20 bases. The germline V gene encodes CDR1 GTSNPN and CDR2 SVGIG (reference sequence). This CDR3 has 16 amino acids. The CDR3 loop is CAWSPPAVGISYGYTF. CDR3 nucleotide sequence: TGTGCCTGGAGTCCTCCAGCGGTCGGGATTTCCTATGGCTACACCTTC. Together with reference TRBV30 and TRBJ1-2, the CDR3 gives the full variable domain: SQTIHQWPATLVQPVGSPLSLECTVEGTSNPNLYWYRQAAGRGLQLLFYSVGIGQISSEVPQNLSASRPQDRQFILSSKKLLLSDSGFYLCAWSPPAVGISYGYTFGSGTRLTVV.

This chain uses TRBV5-1 with TRBJ2-1, with 13 bases identical to TRBD2. V trimming: 4 bases; J trimming: 3 bases; junction bases outside the gene matches: 7. CDR1 is SGHRS and CDR2 is YFSETQ in the germline V gene. The CDR3 length is 17 residues. CDR3 loop: CASSPGLAGMGYNEQFF. The CDR3 coding sequence is TGCGCCAGCAGCCCGGGACTAGCGGGAATGGGCTACAATGAGCAGTTCTTC.

This clone is a singleton in its sample. The chain carries TRBV10-3 and TRBJ2-7; D possibly corresponds to TRBD1 (5 bases). This CDR3 contains 11 residues. Trimming removed 8 bases at V and 3 bases at J, with 8 bases between. The V gene's germline CDR1 is ENHRY and CDR2 SYGVKD. The CDR3 bases are TGTGCCATCTCAGGGTTCTACGAGCAGTACTTC. This codes for CAISGFYEQYF.

The chain uses TRBV5-1 and TRBJ2-7, with 8 bases aligning to TRBD2. The CDR3 is made up of 17 amino acids. Germline trimming cut 0 bases from V and 0 bases from J; bases unmatched to any gene: 8. Per the germline V gene, CDR1 is SGHRS and CDR2 is YFSETQ. CDR3 residues: CASSLVSSGQLSYEQYF. CDR3 DNA sequence: TGCGCCAGCAGCTTGGTGTCTAGCGGGCAACTCTCCTACGAGCAGTACTTC.

V is TRBV19 and J is TRBJ2-3, with 16 bases that match TRBD2. This CDR3 spans 16 amino acids. Germline trimming cut 7 bases from V and 3 bases from J; bases unmatched to any gene: 4. Germline V gene lookup returns CDR1 LNHDA and CDR2 SQIVND (reference sequence). The CDR3 DNA reads as TGTGCCAGTACCCGGGGACTAGCGGGAGGGACAGATACGCAGTATTTT. It codes for CASTRGLAGGTDTQYF. Based on the CDR3 plus reference TRBV19 and TRBJ2-3, the full variable domain is DGGITQSPKYLFRKEGQNVTLSCEQNLNHDAMYWYRQDPGQGLRLIYYSQIVNDFQKGDIAEGYSVSREKKESFPLTVTSAQKNPTAFYLCASTRGLAGGTDTQYFGPGTRLTVL.

This clone was seen just once. The gene calls are TRBV10-3 and TRBJ2-1; D may correspond to TRBD1 or TRBD2 (5 bases each). With 10 bases removed from V and 7 bases from J, the gap between germline ends came to 23 bases. Germline CDR1 reads ENHRY; CDR2 reads SYGVKD. The CDR3 is 15 residues long. CDR3 DNA sequence: TGTGCCACCGGGGCGAGCGAGGGAGCGTCGAATGAGCAGTTCTTC. Its protein is CATGASEGASNEQFF.

This chain links TRBV5-1 with TRBJ2-2, with 10 nucleotides matching TRBD2. J was trimmed by 6 bases and V by 4 bases; bases with no gene match: 9. The CDR3 is 16 amino acids. CDR1 is SGHRS and CDR2 is YFSETQ in the germline V gene. CDR3 DNA: TGCGCCAGCAGCCTTATCTTAGCGGGAGGCCCCGGGGAGCTGTTTTTT. It codes for CASSLILAGGPGELFF. The full variable domain, in which reference TRBV5-1 and TRBJ2-2 provide the parts outside the CDR3, is KAGVTQTPRYLIKTRGQQVTLSCSPISGHRSVSWYQQTPGQGLQFLFEYFSETQRNKGNFPGRFSGRQFSNSRSEMNVSTLELGDSALYLCASSLILAGGPGELFFGEGSRLTVL.

This chain connects TRBV28 to TRBJ1-1, with D perhaps TRBD1 (5 bases). This CDR3 is built from 11 residues. Trimming left V 8 bases short and J 8 bases short, with 12 bases between. Looked up from germline, CDR1 is MDHEN and CDR2 is SYDVKM. The CDR3 DNA follows: TGTGCCAGCGCCGACAGAGCAGAAGCTTTCTTT. Amino acid sequence: CASADRAEAFF.

This chain joins TRBV6-5 and TRBJ2-3, with D unclear. Trimming stripped 9 bases from V and 8 bases from J, with 21 bases between. CDR3 length: 14 amino acids. Germline V gene sequence: CDR1 MNHEY, CDR2 SVGAGI. DNA for the CDR3: TGTGCCAGTTACCGGACGGGTTCCTCGGGTACGCAGTATTTT. This gives the protein CASYRTGSSGTQYF.

This chain links TRBV27 with TRBJ1-1; possibly TRBD1 for D (5 bases). V lost 6 bases and J 5 bases, leaving 13 bases between the germline ends. CDR3 size: 13 residues. Germline-derived CDR1 and CDR2 are MNHEY and SMNVEV (reference sequence). CDR3 region: CASSDRPPTEAFF. Written as DNA, the CDR3 is TGTGCCAGCAGCGACAGACCTCCTACTGAAGCTTTCTTT.

The chain links TRBV19 to TRBJ1-2; a weak D match, TRBD1 (5 bases). Germline-derived CDR1 and CDR2 are LNHDA and SQIVND (reference sequence). CDR3 length equals 13 residues. V lost 7 bases to trimming and J lost 4 bases, with 13 bases between them. DNA of the CDR3: TGTGCCAGTAACCCCGGGACTGTCTATGGCTACACCTTC. The encoded protein is CASNPGTVYGYTF.

This chain uses TRBV4-1 with TRBJ1-4; weak D call: TRBD1 (5 bases). The CDR3 is 16 amino acids. Per germline, CDR1 MGHRA and CDR2 YSYEKL. Trimming took 0 bases from V and 8 from J, leaving 16 bases between them. The CDR3 loop reads CASSQEGPKVYEKLFF. In nucleotides, the CDR3 is TGCGCCAGCAGCCAAGAGGGGCCTAAGGTTTACGAAAAACTGTTTTTT.

The chain is built from TRBV19 and TRBJ2-3, with TRBD1 identical over 9 bases. The CDR3 is 15 amino acids. V lost 4 bases and J lost 6; bases outside the gene matches: 8. Germline V CDR1 and CDR2: LNHDA, SQIVND (reference sequence). CDR3 sequence: CASSRRQGETDTQYF. The CDR3 bases are TGTGCCAGTAGTAGGCGACAGGGGGAGACGGATACGCAGTATTTT.

The genes are TRBV29-1 and TRBJ2-5, with 8 bases lining up with TRBD2. The CDR3 extends over 14 amino acids. J lost 5 bases, V lost 6 bases, and 11 bases had no gene match. Germline V gives CDR1 SQVTM, CDR2 ANQGSEA. CDR3 loop: CSVRLARVEETQYF. In nucleotides, the CDR3 is TGCAGCGTCCGACTAGCGCGGGTGGAGGAGACCCAGTACTTC. Full variable domain (remainder filled in from reference TRBV29-1 and TRBJ2-5): SAVISQKPSRDICQRGTSLTIQCQVDSQVTMMFWYRQQPGQSLTLIATANQGSEATYESGFVIDKFPISRPNLTFSTLTVSNMSPEDSSIYLCSVRLARVEETQYFGPGTRLLVL.

A remark on this clone: Other nucleotide sequences from this sample produce the same CDR3. The chain employs TRBV14 and TRBJ2-3; D is undetermined. Trimming removed 4 bases at V and 3 bases at J, with 5 bases between. CDR1 SGHDN and CDR2 FVKESK come from the germline V gene. The CDR3 runs to 12 residues. CDR3 coding DNA: TGTGCCAGCAGCCTGACAACAGATACGCAGTATTTT. Its protein product is CASSLTTDTQYF.

This CDR3 is CASSSGTSGSQYEQYF. In DNA form, the CDR3 reads TGTGCCAGCAGCTCAGGGACTAGCGGGAGTCAGTACGAGCAGTACTTC. The genes are TRBV7-2 and TRBJ2-7; TRBD2 agrees at 14 bases. The CDR3 contains 16 residues. With 4 bases clipped from V and 4 bases from J, the junction kept 6 bases outside the gene matches. Per germline, CDR1 SGHTA and CDR2 FQGNSA.

The chain carries TRBV18 and TRBJ2-1; possibly TRBD1 for D (5 bases). V was pared by 3 bases and J by 8 bases, with 11 bases between. CDR3 length: 13 residues. The V gene's germline CDR1 is KGHSH and CDR2 LQKENI. CDR3 DNA sequence: TGTGCCAGCTCACCCCACCAAGGGGATGAGCAGTTCTTC. Encoded protein: CASSPHQGDEQFF. The complete variable domain, with remaining parts taken from reference TRBV18 and TRBJ2-1, reads NAGVMQNPRHLVRRRGQEARLRCSPMKGHSHVYWYRQLPEEGLKFMVYLQKENIIDESGMPKERFSAEFPKEGPSILRIQQVVRGDSAAYFCASSPHQGDEQFFGPGTRLTVL.

This chain uses TRBV21-1 with TRBJ2-1; TRBD1 was called by the table and not checked on the DNA. TRBV21-1 is designated a pseudogene. The CDR3 runs 16 residues. CDR3: CASSNRDRDPNNEQFF. In DNA, the CDR3 is TGTGCCAGCAGCAACCGGGACAGGGATCCTAACAATGAGCAGTTCTTC.

DNA of the CDR3: TGTGCCAGCAGCTCCTACGGACAGGGCTCGCGGAACACTGAAGCTTTCTTT. Residues: CASSSYGQGSRNTEAFF. This rearrangement joins TRBV7-6 to TRBJ1-1, with 8 nucleotides matching TRBD1. V was clipped by 4 bases and J by 1 base; unmatched bases: 11. This CDR3 contains 17 residues. Germline V gene sequence: CDR1 SGHVS, CDR2 FNYEAQ.

The CDR3 reads CASSLGSGAPNEQFF. The CDR3 region has the DNA TGTGCCAGCAGCTTAGGTAGCGGGGCCCCCAATGAGCAGTTCTTC. The chain carries TRBV7-9 and TRBJ2-1, with 8 bases matching TRBD2. Looked up from germline, CDR1 is SEHNR and CDR2 is FQNEAQ (reference sequence). V shed 1 base and J 6 bases; nucleotides not matched to a gene: 5. This CDR3 region has 15 residues.

The V and J genes are TRBV28 and TRBJ1-4, with D possibly TRBD1 on 5 matching bases. There are 17 residues in the CDR3. Germline V gene data show CDR1 as MDHEN and CDR2 as SYDVKM. V was shortened by 5 bases and J by 0 bases, with 16 bases between the two germline ends. This chain's CDR3 is CASSTPGGTATNEKLFF. CDR3 coding DNA: TGTGCCAGCAGTACACCCGGGGGAACCGCAACTAATGAAAAACTGTTTTTT.

The CDR3 here is CASGFAGGLIYTQYF. The DNA of the CDR3 is TGTGCTAGTGGTTTCGCAGGGGGCCTGATTTATACGCAGTATTTT. The rearrangement uses TRBV12-5 and TRBJ2-3; the match to TRBD1 covers 8 bases. CDR1 is LGHNT and CDR2 is FRNRAP in the germline V gene. V dropped 3 bases and J dropped 7; count of bases not matched to a gene: 9. The CDR3 runs 15 residues. Filled out from reference TRBV12-5 and TRBJ2-3, the complete variable domain reads DARVTQTPRHKVTEMGQEVTMRCQPILGHNTVFWYRQTMMQGLELLAYFRNRAPLDDSGMPKDRFSAEMPDATLATLKIQPSEPRDSAVYFCASGFAGGLIYTQYFGPGTRLTVL.

The chain recombines TRBV10-3 with TRBJ2-7; 10 bases are shared with TRBD2. The CDR3 is 14 amino acids. Germline CDR1 ENHRY, CDR2 SYGVKD. J gave up 4 bases and V 2 bases, and 2 bases lay outside the gene matches. Here the CDR3 reads CAISETSGTYEQYF. For the CDR3, the DNA is TGTGCCATCAGTGAGACTAGCGGGACGTACGAGCAGTACTTC.

This clone was counted a single time. The gene calls are TRBV4-1 and TRBJ2-6; TRBD1 or TRBD2 may be the D gene (5 bases each). The V gene's germline CDR1 is MGHRA and CDR2 YSYEKL. Trimming left V 0 bases short and J 0 bases short, with 9 bases between. The CDR3 sequence is 17 residues long. CDR3 amino acids: CASSQDRGVSGANVLTF. The CDR3 DNA is TGCGCCAGCAGCCAAGACCGAGGGGTCTCTGGGGCCAACGTCCTGACTTTC.

This clone has a single count. This chain connects TRBV29-1 to TRBJ2-7; tentative D call: TRBD2 (6 bases). The CDR3 length is 17 residues. Germline values: CDR1 SQVTM, CDR2 ANQGSEA. V was cut by 6 bases and J by 0 bases, with 24 bases left in between. The CDR3 DNA is TGCAGCGTCGCACTCGCGGGGCAACGGGGGAGCTCCTACGAGCAGTACTTC. It codes for CSVALAGQRGSSYEQYF.

The chain is built from TRBV23-1 and TRBJ1-5; TRBD1 matches at 7 bases. TRBV23-1 carries the ORF label, with uncertain function. The CDR3 totals 15 residues. Trimming cost V 2 bases and J 4 bases; bases outside gene matches: 5. The CDR3, as DNA: TGCGCCAGCAGTCAAGCCCAGGGGGGGAATCAGCCCCAGCATTTT. The encoded protein is CASSQAQGGNQPQHF.

Comment on this clone: This same CDR3 is encoded by further DNA sequences in the sample. The chain is built from TRBV6-5 and TRBJ1-2, with 8 bases identical to TRBD1. Unmatched junction bases numbered 6, after V lost 5 bases and J lost 4 bases. This CDR3 has 14 amino acids. The germline CDR1 and CDR2 sequences are MNHEY and SVGAGI. The CDR3, as DNA: TGTGCCAGCAGTAAAGGACAGGGTACCTATGGCTACACCTTC. Protein: CASSKGQGTYGYTF.

The chain is built from TRBV5-5 and TRBJ1-1, with 7 bases that match TRBD1. In germline, CDR1 is SGHKS, CDR2 YYEKEE (reference sequence). V shed 0 bases, J shed 1 base, and the junction held 3 bases outside the gene matches. This CDR3 is 15 amino acids long. Here the CDR3 reads CASSLGQGTNTEAFF. The CDR3 DNA sequence: TGTGCCAGCAGCTTGGGACAGGGCACGAACACTGAAGCTTTCTTT.

This chain connects TRBV6-4 to TRBJ1-5; perhaps TRBD1 as D (6 bases). Germline V CDR1 and CDR2: MRHNA, SNTAGT. The CDR3 loop spans 18 amino acids. V was trimmed by 0 bases and J by 3 bases, leaving 18 bases between them. The CDR3 spells CASSDSNPQGGDNQPQHF. DNA for the CDR3: TGTGCCAGCAGTGACTCGAACCCTCAAGGGGGGGACAATCAGCCCCAGCATTTT.

This chain links TRBV6-5 with TRBJ1-4; 9 bases agree with TRBD1. Losses at the gene ends were 5 bases for V and 5 bases for J; bases not matched to a gene: 6. The germline CDR1 and CDR2 sequences are MNHEY and SVGAGI. There are 15 residues in the CDR3. The CDR3: CASSQYTGGNEKLFF. The CDR3 nucleotides read TGTGCCAGCAGTCAGTACACAGGGGGCAATGAAAAACTGTTTTTT.